Listed here are 5 T cell receptor beta chains from one sample, sequenced in a study of CD8 T cells in ankylosing spondylitis. Using its own MiXCR run on the 5' RACE reads, TCRdb lists one record per CDR3 protein. The table lists 250,000 or so distinct CDR3 sequences, over 9.5% of them singletons. What was sequenced was blood, either unsorted or a sorted T cell fraction (not recorded which). These receptors all stem from a male donor with ankylosing spondylitis or in good health (not recorded which).

This clonotype was observed many times. V and J are TRBV20-1 and TRBJ1-4; 7 nucleotides line up with TRBD1. Trimming at V came to 6 bases and at J to 8 bases, leaving 6 bases not matched to a gene. CDR1 is DFQATT and CDR2 is SNEGSKA in the germline V gene (reference sequence). The CDR3 covers 12 residues. The CDR3: CSAAGRGEKLFF. DNA for the CDR3: TGCAGTGCCGCGGGCAGGGGGGAAAAACTGTTTTTT.

This clonotype was observed at least ten times. The rearrangement joins TRBV10-3 to TRBJ2-3, with D maybe TRBD1 (5 bases). V gave up 4 bases and J gave up 4 bases, with 12 bases separating them. The CDR3 runs to 14 residues. Per the germline V gene, CDR1 is ENHRY and CDR2 is SYGVKD. The CDR3 nucleotides are TGTGCCATCAGTGCAGGGTACGGATCAGATACGCAGTATTTT. It is translated as CAISAGYGSDTQYF.

This clonotype was picked up many times. The chain recombines TRBV5-1 with TRBJ2-1, with D uncertain. CDR3 length: 14 amino acids. Trimming stripped 3 bases from V and 0 bases from J, with 7 bases between. From germline, CDR1 is SGHRS and CDR2 YFSETQ. The CDR3 spells CASSSLVSYNEQFF. CDR3 bases: TGCGCCAGCAGCTCGCTCGTCTCCTACAATGAGCAGTTCTTC.

The rearrangement links TRBV20-1 to TRBJ1-4, with D unresolved. Trimming took off 5 bases at V and 5 bases at J, with 12 bases between the two ends. The CDR3 has 13 amino acids. Germline loops: CDR1 DFQATT, CDR2 SNEGSKA (reference sequence). The CDR3 DNA is TGCAGTGCTGTCGGCCAGGTGAATGAAAAACTGTTTTTT. Translated: CSAVGQVNEKLFF.

There are many counts of this clonotype. The chain links TRBV7-9 to TRBJ2-5; 7 bases align to TRBD1. The V segment lost 4 bases and the J segment 7 bases; nucleotides outside the gene matches: 6. This CDR3 has 13 amino acids. Germline V gene sequence: CDR1 SEHNR, CDR2 FQNEAQ (reference sequence). DNA of the CDR3: TGTGCCAGCAGCTCGGGACAGCCTTGGACCCAGTACTTC. Its protein product is CASSSGQPWTQYF.